This entry is about one T cell receptor (beta chain). The antigen is undetermined. The study reverse transcribed the entire isolated RNA, so it sequenced expressed TCRB transcripts. TCRdb keeps only in-frame clones here, not all; method: immunoSEQ multiplex PCR. The sample has about 150,000 clones; 40% to 55% are singletons. V shed 5 bases and J shed 1 base, with 14 bases lying between them. Looked up from germline, CDR1 is LNHDA and CDR2 is SQIVND (reference sequence). The CDR3 totals 15 residues. This entry is derived from a study of beta chain features in type 1 diabetes. Study results and caveats: Compared to healthy donors, patients appeared to have naive, central memory and Treg TCRB repertoires that were more alike. Sequencing from cDNA could over-represent high-TCR-expressing cells.

This TCR derives from a man aged 18 to 30 in good health. The gene calls are TRBV19 and TRBJ1-1, with a weak D call TRBD1 (5 bases). The sample was Tregs from blood. The CDR3 is CASSRGGWKNTEAFF. The CDR3 coding sequence is TGTGCCAGTAGTCGTGGGGGGTGGAAGAACACTGAAGCTTTCTTT.